This T cell receptor beta chain was obtained from a study of sequential checkpoint blockade in melanoma (dated by TCRdb to between 2017 and 2020). Looking at the study overall: Using 1:1 randomization, the trial assigned patients either to first-line nivolumab followed by ipilimumab (arm A) or to ipilimumab followed by nivolumab (arm B). Maintenance nivolumab came after both trial sequences. On the study overall, not on this receptor specifically: Validation of the response-prediction model combining TCR metrics and mutation burden is needed in larger, independent patient cohorts.

With respect to this clone: Its antigen is still unknown. Base-call qualities are not available, and no considerably larger clone is one nucleotide away.

TCRbeta CDR3 regions were immunosequenced from genomic DNA with the immunoSEQ Assay. Prior to high-throughput sequencing, genomic DNA was amplified by bias-controlled multiplex PCR. Under the source paper's analysis protocol: To quantify the absolute abundance of each unique TCRbeta CDR3 region, the sequences were collapsed and filtered. Clonality, defined as 1 minus Pielou's evenness, was calculated using only productive rearrangements. A previously published method was used to identify clones whose frequencies were significantly greater in on-treatment samples than in baseline samples. TCRdb limited this immuneACCESS table to in-frame rearrangements with V and J called. A share of clones is missing; checked studies link under half to unresolved V genes, and the rest is unexplained. V and J calls and clone size are given by that table; D and trimming were obtained from the DNA. The table for this sample lists fewer than 15,000 clones; roughly four fifths of them were counted only once. In total, the top ten clones hold roughly a sixth of the sample.

According to the germline V gene, CDR1 reads MGHDK and CDR2 reads SYGVNS. At the junction V is shortened by 7 bases and J by 8 bases, with 12 bases in between. From the cysteine through the phenylalanine, the CDR3 covers 12 amino acids. The CDR3 DNA has 36 bases and is translated from base 1. The treatment or condition label on this specimen signifies: randomized to nivolumab then ipilimumab (arm A) or the reverse (arm B). None of the patients in the trial had previously been given DNA-damaging chemotherapy. Live CD3+CD8+ cells negative for CD19 and CD56 were sorted from thawed PBMCs on a FACS Aria II flow cytometer. CheckMate 064, a randomized, open-label phase II trial of sequential checkpoint blockade, was the source of the samples, all of which came from patients with melanoma. Leukapheresis was used to collect peripheral blood mononuclear cells, which were then purified with Ficoll-Paque and frozen in human serum with roughly 9.8% DMSO. Immediately after sorting, the purity of the sorted blood CD3+CD8+ cells was confirmed to be >95%, and DNA was then extracted.

The sequences come from CD8+ T cells sorted from blood (inferred from file names), collected from a patient given nivolumab and ipilimumab in sequence. This clonotype was sampled from a human donor with melanoma. The chain employs TRBV25-1 and TRBJ2-1, with no D gene named confidently. CDR3 sequence: CASNTALDEQFF. The sequence in DNA is TGTGCCAGCAATACAGCCTTAGATGAGCAGTTCTTC.